The 27 T cell receptor beta chains presented below share a single source sample, sequenced in a study of T cell responses to AZD1222 COVID-19 vaccine. Assay: immunoSEQ multiplex PCR; the TCRdb copy retains only in-frame clones and omits some. The table has fewer than 120,000 clones, roughly nine tenths seen once. Sequenced here: peripheral blood, sampled on day 0 of AZD1222 vaccination. Every receptor here comes from an adult in good health.

The genes are TRBV2 and TRBJ2-1, with TRBD1 as a possible D gene (5 bases). From germline, CDR1 is SNHLY and CDR2 FYNNEI. The ends were cut back, 6 bases at V and 0 bases at J, with 9 bases in the middle. CDR3 size: 14 residues. CDR3 DNA sequence: TGTGCCAGCAGACAGGACATCTCCTACAATGAGCAGTTCTTC. This sequence encodes CASRQDISYNEQFF.

The gene calls are TRBV27 and TRBJ2-5; 15 bases match TRBD2. The CDR3 covers 17 residues. V lost 4 bases to trimming and J lost 0 bases; unmatched junction nucleotides: 3. Germline V CDR1 and CDR2: MNHEY, SMNVEV (reference sequence). The CDR3 protein is CASSSGTSGRYQETQYF. For the CDR3, the DNA is TGTGCCAGCAGTTCAGGGACTAGCGGGAGGTACCAAGAGACCCAGTACTTC.

The rearrangement links TRBV5-8 to TRBJ2-6; the D is unclear. This CDR3 region has 15 residues. CDR1 is SGHTS, CDR2 YDEGEE, per germline. Trimming left V 6 bases short and J 0 bases short, with 10 bases between. The CDR3 loop is CASMTASSGANVLTF. CDR3 DNA sequence: TGTGCCAGCATGACGGCAAGCTCTGGGGCCAACGTCCTGACTTTC.

The chain couples TRBV27 to TRBJ1-2; D gene unclear. The CDR3 length is 14 residues. Germline values: CDR1 MNHEY, CDR2 SMNVEV (reference sequence). V lost 3 bases and J lost 3, with 11 bases in between. CDR3 in DNA: TGTGCCAGCAGTTTCTCATATCAGGACTATGGCTACACCTTC. This sequence encodes CASSFSYQDYGYTF.

The V call is TRBV7-6, the J call TRBJ2-3; a weak D match, TRBD2 (7 bases). Germline V gene sequence: CDR1 SGHVS, CDR2 FNYEAQ. V was trimmed by 3 bases and J by 5 bases, leaving 15 bases between them. CDR3 length: 15 amino acids. CDR3 sequence reads: CASSFGGGLGDTQYF. The CDR3 DNA sequence: TGTGCCAGCAGCTTTGGCGGGGGCCTGGGAGATACGCAGTATTTT. The complete variable domain, with remaining parts taken from reference TRBV7-6 and TRBJ2-3, reads GAGVSQSPRYKVTKRGQDVALRCDPISGHVSLYWYRQALGQGPEFLTYFNYEAQQDKSGLPNDRFSAERPEGSISTLTIQRTEQRDSAMYRCASSFGGGLGDTQYFGPGTRLTVL.

The chain couples TRBV30 to TRBJ2-3; a weak D match, TRBD2 (5 bases). The CDR3 runs to 13 residues. Germline CDR1 reads GTSNPN; CDR2 reads SVGIG (reference sequence). The CDR3, as DNA: TGTGCTTGTACCAGCGGTCGCACAGATACGCAGTATTTT. It codes for CACTSGRTDTQYF.

This chain joins TRBV3-1 (or the pseudogene TRBV3-2) and TRBJ1-1; maybe TRBD1 (5 bases). Germline V gene lookup returns CDR1 LGHDT and CDR2 YNNKEL (reference sequence). V was pared by 3 bases and J by 2 bases, with 13 bases between. This CDR3 is 15 amino acids long. CDR3 sequence (DNA): TGTGCCAGCAGCCAGCTAGGACGGACAAACACTGAAGCTTTCTTT. Protein sequence: CASSQLGRTNTEAFF.

The J gene is TRBJ2-7, the V gene TRBV6-5; 7 positions match TRBD1. V was pared by 6 bases and J by 1 base, with 9 bases of the junction left unmatched. The CDR3 contains 15 residues. From germline, CDR1 is MNHEY and CDR2 SVGAGI. CDR3 sequence reads: CASRIGSGGSYEQYF. CDR3 coding DNA: TGTGCCAGCAGGATAGGGTCAGGGGGTTCCTACGAGCAGTACTTC.

This chain connects TRBV28 to TRBJ2-2; D unclear. Germline V gene lookup returns CDR1 MDHEN and CDR2 SYDVKM. V was cut by 7 bases and J by 5 bases, with 8 bases left in between. This CDR3 has 12 amino acids. For the CDR3, the DNA is TGTGCCAGCAATTGGCGGACCGGGGAGCTGTTTTTT. Translating gives CASNWRTGELFF.

The CDR3 loop is CASSADRSQHF. CDR3 coding DNA: TGTGCCAGCAGTGCTGACCGGTCCCAGCATTTT. The rearrangement links TRBV2 to TRBJ1-5; the D is unclear. CDR3 length: 11 amino acids. Trimming pared 4 bases from V and 11 bases from J, leaving 9 bases between. Germline V gives CDR1 SNHLY, CDR2 FYNNEI. The complete variable domain, with remaining parts taken from reference TRBV2 and TRBJ1-5, reads EPEVTQTPSHQVTQMGQEVILRCVPISNHLYFYWYRQILGQKVEFLVSFYNNEISEKSEIFDDQFSVERPDGSNFTLKIRSTKLEDSAMYFCASSADRSQHFGDGTRLSIL.

V is TRBV5-6 and J is TRBJ1-4; 8 bases agree with TRBD1. Germline CDR1 is SGHDT and CDR2 is YYEEEE. With V trimmed by 4 bases and J by 3 bases, 5 bases remained unmatched. The CDR3 consists of 15 residues. CDR3 residues: CASSRWTGPNEKLFF. CDR3 in DNA: TGTGCCAGCAGCCGATGGACAGGGCCTAATGAAAAACTGTTTTTT. The variable domain in full, completed from reference TRBV5-6 and TRBJ1-4, reads DAGVTQSPTHLIKTRGQQVTLRCSPKSGHDTVSWYQQALGQGPQFIFQYYEEEERQRGNFPDRFSGHQFPNYSSELNVNALLLGDSALYLCASSRWTGPNEKLFFGSGTQLSVL.

The chain links TRBV2 to TRBJ2-5; D perhaps matches TRBD1 (5 bases). The V and J ends lost 2 bases and 2 bases respectively, with 15 bases between them. Germline V CDR1 and CDR2: SNHLY, FYNNEI. There are 16 residues in the CDR3. DNA for the CDR3: TGTGCCAGCAGTGAAAGGCAGGGTGTGAGGCAAGAGACCCAGTACTTC. This encodes CASSERQGVRQETQYF.

The chain combines TRBV11-2 with TRBJ1-3; no firm D call. CDR1 is SGHAT and CDR2 is FQNNGV in the germline V gene. The CDR3 is 14 amino acids. Trimming removed 2 bases at V and 1 base at J, with 6 bases between. The CDR3 DNA is TGTGCCAGCAGCTTAATGGGTTCTGGAAACACCATATATTTT. This translates into CASSLMGSGNTIYF.

This chain uses TRBV24-1 with TRBJ1-1; no clear D. Germline CDR1 and CDR2: KGHDR and SFDVKD. This CDR3 has 12 amino acids. V shed 4 bases and J shed 3 bases, with 5 bases lying between them. The CDR3 coding sequence is TGTGCCACCAGTGAGGCAGACACTGAAGCTTTCTTT. This sequence encodes CATSEADTEAFF.

This CDR3 is CASSVADSYGYTF. CDR3 DNA: TGTGCCAGCAGCGTAGCGGACAGTTATGGCTACACCTTC. The chain couples TRBV9 to TRBJ1-2; D may be TRBD1 (6 bases). CDR1 and CDR2 (germline): SGDLS, YYNGEE. The CDR3 consists of 13 residues. V lost 0 bases and J 5 bases, leaving 8 bases between the germline ends. The full variable domain, rest sourced from reference TRBV9 and TRBJ1-2, is DSGVTQTPKHLITATGQRVTLRCSPRSGDLSVYWYQQSLDQGLQFLIQYYNGEERAKGNILERFSAQQFPDLHSELNLSSLELGDSALYFCASSVADSYGYTFGSGTRLTVV.

This chain uses TRBV4-1 with TRBJ1-3; D unclear. The CDR3 extends over 15 amino acids. Germline assignment: CDR1 MGHRA and CDR2 YSYEKL. V was pared by 6 bases and J by 0 bases, with 12 bases between. CDR3 region: CASSRPGDSGNTIYF. CDR3 nucleotide sequence: TGCGCCAGCAGTCGGCCCGGAGACTCTGGAAACACCATATATTTT.

The chain recombines TRBV2 with TRBJ2-7; 9 bases match TRBD1. CDR1 is SNHLY, CDR2 FYNNEI, per germline. The V segment lost 4 bases and the J segment 4 bases; nucleotides outside the gene matches: 2. There are 13 residues in the CDR3. As DNA, the CDR3 is TGTGCCAGCAGTGGACAGGGGGGTTACGAGCAGTACTTC. Amino acids: CASSGQGGYEQYF.

This clone appeared once. The chain links TRBV7-9 to TRBJ2-7, with a weak D call TRBD2 (6 bases). V lost 0 bases and J 2 bases, leaving 8 bases between the germline ends. CDR1 and CDR2 (germline): SEHNR, FQNEAQ (reference sequence). The CDR3 extends over 14 amino acids. CDR3 DNA sequence: TGTGCCAGCAGCTTAGCGGGGGGAACCTACGAGCAGTACTTC. Protein product: CASSLAGGTYEQYF.

The chain carries TRBV11-3 and TRBJ1-3, with D unresolved. This CDR3 spans 10 amino acids. Trimming took 2 bases from V and 9 from J, leaving 2 bases between them. The germline CDR1 and CDR2 sequences are SGHNT and YENEEA. The CDR3 reads CASSLTTIYF. CDR3 coding DNA: TGTGCCAGCAGCTTAACCACCATATATTTT.

The chain is built from TRBV27 and TRBJ2-7; D remains ambiguous. This CDR3 has 14 residues. Trimming stripped 8 bases from V and 0 bases from J, with 14 bases between. Germline CDR1 and CDR2: MNHEY and SMNVEV (reference sequence). This CDR3 is CASQWTRNSYEQYF. The DNA for the CDR3 is TGTGCCAGCCAATGGACGAGGAACTCCTACGAGCAGTACTTC.

The chain carries TRBV18 and TRBJ1-1, with D tentatively TRBD1 (6 bases). The CDR3 is made up of 15 amino acids. The germline V and J ends were trimmed by 4 bases and 1 base, with 13 bases remaining between them. Germline CDR1 is KGHSH and CDR2 is LQKENI. CDR3 sequence reads: CASSLWTVQNTEAFF. The DNA of the CDR3 is TGTGCCAGCTCACTTTGGACAGTGCAGAACACTGAAGCTTTCTTT. Drawing the rest from reference TRBV18 and TRBJ1-1, the complete variable domain is NAGVMQNPRHLVRRRGQEARLRCSPMKGHSHVYWYRQLPEEGLKFMVYLQKENIIDESGMPKERFSAEFPKEGPSILRIQQVVRGDSAAYFCASSLWTVQNTEAFFGQGTRLTVV.

This clone was seen just once. This chain links TRBV30 with TRBJ2-3; 10 bases are a match to TRBD2. CDR3 length: 15 residues. Trimming removed 1 base from V and 6 bases from J; junction bases left unmatched: 7. Germline CDR1 and CDR2: GTSNPN and SVGIG (reference sequence). In nucleotides, the CDR3 is TGTGCCTGGAGTGGACTAGCGGGCGGGTCGGATACGCAGTATTTT. Residues: CAWSGLAGGSDTQYF.

The chain couples TRBV9 to TRBJ2-3; D may match TRBD1 or TRBD2 (5 bases each). Germline V gene sequence: CDR1 SGDLS, CDR2 YYNGEE. V was clipped by 2 bases and J by 0 bases, with 10 bases between them. This CDR3 contains 15 residues. CDR3 DNA sequence: TGTGCCAGCAGCGTCCAGGGACCGAGCACAGATACGCAGTATTTT. This translates into CASSVQGPSTDTQYF.

There are many counts of this clone. The chain links TRBV3-1 (or the pseudogene TRBV3-2) to TRBJ2-7, with 9 positions matching TRBD2. V was clipped by 4 bases and J by 3 bases; unmatched bases: 13. Germline assignment: CDR1 LGHDT and CDR2 YNNKEL (reference sequence). The CDR3 consists of 17 residues. CDR3: CASSLVVRGRVFYEQYF. CDR3 coding DNA: TGTGCCAGCAGCCTCGTAGTTCGCGGGAGGGTTTTCTACGAGCAGTACTTC.

The V gene is TRBV18, the J gene TRBJ2-1; 9 bases agree with TRBD1. This CDR3 comprises 14 residues. J gave up 11 bases and V 5 bases, and 10 bases lay outside the gene matches. Germline CDR1 is KGHSH and CDR2 is LQKENI. The CDR3 DNA is TGTGCCAGCTCATCTACAGGGGGCGCATCTCAGCAGTTCTTC. Protein: CASSSTGGASQQFF.

The rearrangement joins TRBV4-1 to TRBJ1-4; 7 positions agree with TRBD1. This CDR3 contains 15 residues. Germline assignment: CDR1 MGHRA and CDR2 YSYEKL. Losses at the gene ends were 4 bases for V and 8 bases for J; bases not matched to a gene: 10. In DNA form, the CDR3 reads TGCGCCAGCAGCCCGGCCGGGACAGCAGGCGAAAAACTGTTTTTT. Residues: CASSPAGTAGEKLFF.

The rearrangement links TRBV19 to TRBJ1-5; D is undetermined. Germline CDR1 and CDR2: LNHDA and SQIVND (reference sequence). Deletions cut 1 base from V and 9 bases from J, with 4 bases between. The CDR3 loop spans 11 amino acids. The CDR3 is CASSIGWPQHF. DNA for the CDR3: TGTGCCAGTAGTATAGGTTGGCCCCAGCATTTT.